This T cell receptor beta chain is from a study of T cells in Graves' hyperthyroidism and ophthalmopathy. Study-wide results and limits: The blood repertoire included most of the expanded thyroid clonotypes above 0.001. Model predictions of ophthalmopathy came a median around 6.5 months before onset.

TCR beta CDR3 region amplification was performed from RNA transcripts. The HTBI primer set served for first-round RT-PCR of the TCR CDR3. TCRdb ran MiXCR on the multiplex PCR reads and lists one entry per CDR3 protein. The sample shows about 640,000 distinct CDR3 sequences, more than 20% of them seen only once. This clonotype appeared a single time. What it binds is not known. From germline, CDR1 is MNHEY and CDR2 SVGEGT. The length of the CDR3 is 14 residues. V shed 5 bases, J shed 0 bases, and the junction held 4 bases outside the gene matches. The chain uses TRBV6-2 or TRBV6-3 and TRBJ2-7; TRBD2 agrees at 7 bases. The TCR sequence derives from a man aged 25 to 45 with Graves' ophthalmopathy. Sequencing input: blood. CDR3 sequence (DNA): TGTGCCAGCAGTCCCGGACTAGTCTCCTACGAGCAGTACTTC. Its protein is CASSPGLVSYEQYF.